These T cell receptor beta chains were read from a single sample in a study of T cell responses to AZD1222 COVID-19 vaccine. Assay used: immunoSEQ multiplex PCR; TCRdb lists only in-frame clones, some missing. The table has around 92,000 clones, approximately 91% seen once; the top ten hold 7.5%. The sample here was peripheral blood, taken on day 0 of AZD1222 vaccination. The receptors here all came from an adult in good health. Each CDR3 is given with its conserved first and last residue. The listing skips clone size in some rows; elsewhere it reads once, few, many or a size class.

v_call clone_size cdr3_aa
TRBV6-2/TRBV6-3 - CASSEQGPMDGYTF
TRBV7-9 - CASSRPGATNEKLFF
TRBV2 once CASKLSRDGVDPQHF
TRBV6-5 - CASSYSRGRNYEQYF
TRBV7-6 - CASSLGTGGPEAFF
TRBV7-3 few CASSDGLGPQETQYF
TRBV9 - CASSVAGGMNEKLFF
TRBV10-3 - CAISSTSGDSYEQYF
TRBV30 once CAWDRVNTDTQYF
TRBV7-2 once CASSLVEGWNTEAFF
TRBV6-6 - CASTGQENNYGYTF
TRBV29-1 - CSVDLCGPGGDSPLHF
TRBV6-5 - CASSKEFSPLHF
TRBV5-1 - CASSSTRGSTDTQYF
TRBV7-6 - CASSLGGGNYEQYF
TRBV4-2 - CASSQEWRGVAYEQYF
TRBV6-5 - CASSYSGLGPDTQYF
TRBV7-7 - CASSLGFSSWETQYF
TRBV15 - CATSREYTGDAEAFF
TRBV18 - CASSYRRGGTSGANVLTF
TRBV4-3 once CASSQKGWGGNEQFF
TRBV5-1 once CASSLGGQGGNTF
TRBV3-1/TRBV3-2 - CASSQDPGGFNEKLFF
TRBV6-5 - CASRDFNYGYTF
TRBV5-6 - CASSFGTGANYGYTF
TRBV7-2 - CASSVAGLAVETQYF
TRBV6-5 - CASSRVGQMNQPQHF
TRBV5-4 few CASSLTQGPYNEQFF
TRBV5-4 - CASSIGLAGGKETQYF
TRBV7-2 - CASSLGVHADEQFF
TRBV6-5 - CASSYTGQGVQPQHF
TRBV28 - CASSSGTWGPSGNTIYF
TRBV7-9 - CASSLVPAGYGYTF
TRBV10-3 - CAIRPRGQVGANVLTF
TRBV29-1 - CSASTGFSNQPQHF
TRBV9 - CASSSQGPGTDTQYF